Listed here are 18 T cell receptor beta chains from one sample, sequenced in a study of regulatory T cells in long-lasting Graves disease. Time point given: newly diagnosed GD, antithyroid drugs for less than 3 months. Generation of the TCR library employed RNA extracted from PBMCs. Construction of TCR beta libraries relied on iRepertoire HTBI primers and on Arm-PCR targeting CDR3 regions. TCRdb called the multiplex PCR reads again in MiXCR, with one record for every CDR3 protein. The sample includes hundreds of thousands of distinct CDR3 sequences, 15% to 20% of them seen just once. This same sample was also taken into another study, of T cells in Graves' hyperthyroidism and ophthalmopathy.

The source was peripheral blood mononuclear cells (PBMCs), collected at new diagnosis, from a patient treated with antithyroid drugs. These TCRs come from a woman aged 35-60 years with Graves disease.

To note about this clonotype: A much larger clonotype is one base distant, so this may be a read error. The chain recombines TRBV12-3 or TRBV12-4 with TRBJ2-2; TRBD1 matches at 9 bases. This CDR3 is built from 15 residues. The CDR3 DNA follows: TGTGCCAGCAGTCTACAGGGGGCGAACACCGGGGAGCCGTTTTTT. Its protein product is CASSLQGANTGEPFF.

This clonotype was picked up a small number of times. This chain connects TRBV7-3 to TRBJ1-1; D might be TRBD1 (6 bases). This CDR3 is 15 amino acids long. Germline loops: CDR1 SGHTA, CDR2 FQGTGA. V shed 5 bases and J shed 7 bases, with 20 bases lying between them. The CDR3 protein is CASSPLGGDKYEAFF. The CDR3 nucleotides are TGTGCCAGCAGCCCGCTGGGGGGCGATAAGTATGAAGCTTTCTTT.

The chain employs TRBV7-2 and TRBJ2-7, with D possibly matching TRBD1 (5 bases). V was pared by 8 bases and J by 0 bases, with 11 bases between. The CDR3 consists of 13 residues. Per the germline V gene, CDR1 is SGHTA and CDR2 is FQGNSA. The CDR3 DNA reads TGTGCCAGCGGGCAGGACACCTCCTACGAGCAGTACTTC. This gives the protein CASGQDTSYEQYF.

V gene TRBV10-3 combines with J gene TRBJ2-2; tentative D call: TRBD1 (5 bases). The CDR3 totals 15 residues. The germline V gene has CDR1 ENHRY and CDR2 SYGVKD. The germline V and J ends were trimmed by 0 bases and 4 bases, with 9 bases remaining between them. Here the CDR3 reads CAISESRQITGELFF. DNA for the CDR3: TGTGCCATCAGTGAGTCAAGACAGATCACCGGGGAGCTGTTTTTT.

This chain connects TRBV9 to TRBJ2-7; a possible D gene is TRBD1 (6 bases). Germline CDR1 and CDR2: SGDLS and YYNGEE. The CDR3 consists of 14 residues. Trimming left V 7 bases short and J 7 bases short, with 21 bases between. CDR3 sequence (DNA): TGTGCCAGCTCCCTAGCCACAGGGTACGATGAGCAGTACTTC. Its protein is CASSLATGYDEQYF.

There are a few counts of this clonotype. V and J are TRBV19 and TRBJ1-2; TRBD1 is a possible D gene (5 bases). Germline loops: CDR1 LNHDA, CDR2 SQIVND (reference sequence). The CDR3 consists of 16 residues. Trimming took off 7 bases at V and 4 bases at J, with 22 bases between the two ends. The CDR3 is CASTVERGRAGYGYTF. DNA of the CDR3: TGTGCCAGTACCGTAGAGCGGGGCCGGGCCGGCTATGGCTACACCTTC.

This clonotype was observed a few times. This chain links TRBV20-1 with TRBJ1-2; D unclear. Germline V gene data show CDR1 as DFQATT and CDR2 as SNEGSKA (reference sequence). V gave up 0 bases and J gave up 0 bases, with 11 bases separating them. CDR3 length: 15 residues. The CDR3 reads CSARDSGGTNYGYTF. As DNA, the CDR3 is TGCAGTGCTAGAGATTCGGGAGGGACTAACTATGGCTACACCTTC.

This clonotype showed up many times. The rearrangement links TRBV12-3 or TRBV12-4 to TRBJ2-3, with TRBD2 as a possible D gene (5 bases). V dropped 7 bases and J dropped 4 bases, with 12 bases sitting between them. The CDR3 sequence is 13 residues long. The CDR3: CASTRKDSDTQYF. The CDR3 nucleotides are TGTGCCAGCACCCGAAAGGACTCAGATACGCAGTATTTT.

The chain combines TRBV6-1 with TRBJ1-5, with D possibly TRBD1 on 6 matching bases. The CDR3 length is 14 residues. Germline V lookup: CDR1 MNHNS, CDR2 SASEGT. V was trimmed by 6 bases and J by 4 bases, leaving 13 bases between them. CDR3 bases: TGTGCCAGCAGGGAATCAGGGGCAAATCAGCCCCAGCATTTT. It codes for CASRESGANQPQHF.

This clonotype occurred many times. The CDR3 DNA reads as TGTGCCAGCAGCCAATCGGACAGCTATAATTCACCCCTCCACTTT. Translation gives CASSQSDSYNSPLHF. This chain connects TRBV11-3 to TRBJ1-6; maybe TRBD1 (6 bases). Trimming took 5 bases from V and 3 from J, leaving 11 bases between them. The CDR3 extends over 15 amino acids. CDR1 is SGHNT, CDR2 YENEEA, per germline.

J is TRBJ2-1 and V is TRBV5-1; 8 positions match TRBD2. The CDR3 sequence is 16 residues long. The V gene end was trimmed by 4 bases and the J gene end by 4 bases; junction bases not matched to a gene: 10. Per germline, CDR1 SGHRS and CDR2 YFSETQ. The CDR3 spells CASSGGRGAQYNEQFF. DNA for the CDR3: TGCGCCAGCAGCGGGGGGCGGGGGGCCCAATACAATGAGCAGTTCTTC.

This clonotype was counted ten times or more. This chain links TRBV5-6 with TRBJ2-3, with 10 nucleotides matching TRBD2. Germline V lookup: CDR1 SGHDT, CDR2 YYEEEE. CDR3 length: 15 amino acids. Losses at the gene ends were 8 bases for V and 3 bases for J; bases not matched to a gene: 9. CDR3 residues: CASGSTSGVTDTQYF. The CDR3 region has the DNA TGTGCCAGTGGTTCCACTAGCGGGGTGACAGATACGCAGTATTTT.

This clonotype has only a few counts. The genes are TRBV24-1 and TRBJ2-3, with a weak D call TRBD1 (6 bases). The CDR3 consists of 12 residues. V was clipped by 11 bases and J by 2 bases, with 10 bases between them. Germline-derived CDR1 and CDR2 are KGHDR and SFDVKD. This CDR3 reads CAIQGNTDTQYF. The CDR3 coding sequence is TGTGCCATACAGGGTAACACAGATACGCAGTATTTT.

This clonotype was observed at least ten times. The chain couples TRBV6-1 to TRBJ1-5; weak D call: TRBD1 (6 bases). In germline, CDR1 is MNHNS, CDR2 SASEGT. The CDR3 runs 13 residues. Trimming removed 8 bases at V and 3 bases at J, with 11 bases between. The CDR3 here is CASGTSFNQPQHF. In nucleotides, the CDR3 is TGTGCCAGCGGGACATCTTTCAATCAGCCCCAGCATTTT.

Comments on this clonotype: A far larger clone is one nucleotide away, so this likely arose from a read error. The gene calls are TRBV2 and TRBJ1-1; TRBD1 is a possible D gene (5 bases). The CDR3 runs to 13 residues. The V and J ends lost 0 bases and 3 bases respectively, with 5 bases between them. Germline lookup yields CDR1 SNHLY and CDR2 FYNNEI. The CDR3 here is CASSEAGDTEAFF. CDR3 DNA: TGTGCCAGCAGTGAAGCGGGGGACACTGAAGCTTTCTTT.

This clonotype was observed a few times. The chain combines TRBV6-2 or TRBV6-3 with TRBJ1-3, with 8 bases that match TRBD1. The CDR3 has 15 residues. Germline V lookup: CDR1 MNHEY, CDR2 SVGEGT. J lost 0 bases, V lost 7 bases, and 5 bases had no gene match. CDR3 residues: CASNLDRGSGNTIYF. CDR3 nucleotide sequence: TGTGCCAGCAATTTAGACAGGGGCTCTGGAAACACCATATATTTT.

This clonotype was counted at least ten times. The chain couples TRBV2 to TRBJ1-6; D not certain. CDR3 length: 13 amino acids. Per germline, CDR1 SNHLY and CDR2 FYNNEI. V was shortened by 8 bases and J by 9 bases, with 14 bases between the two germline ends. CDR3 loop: CASGEWERSPLHF. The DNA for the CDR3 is TGTGCCAGCGGAGAGTGGGAGCGTTCACCCCTCCACTTT.

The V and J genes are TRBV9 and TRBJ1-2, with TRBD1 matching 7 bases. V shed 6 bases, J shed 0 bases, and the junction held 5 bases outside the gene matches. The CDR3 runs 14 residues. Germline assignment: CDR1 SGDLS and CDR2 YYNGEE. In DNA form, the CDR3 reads TGTGCCAGCAACCAGGGGGAGGCTAACTATGGCTACACCTTC. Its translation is CASNQGEANYGYTF.